This T cell receptor beta chain appears in the sequencing data of a study of blood T cell repertoires in COVID-19. Study overall: PBMCs, B-cell-depleted T cells, or T cells were the source of the cDNA or gDNA that made up the material.

Clones were read by immunoSEQ multiplex PCR, and TCRdb kept only the in-frame ones, dropping some. The sample lists about 160,000 clones; about 86% were seen once. V was clipped by 0 bases and J by 7 bases, with 26 bases between them. The CDR3 runs 19 residues. CDR1 is SGHRS, CDR2 YFSETQ, per germline. The chain employs TRBV5-1 and TRBJ2-1; a possible D gene is TRBD2 (6 bases). The TCR comes from a woman between 70 and 85 years old with acute or convalescent COVID-19. The sequenced material came from peripheral blood. The CDR3 spells CASSLVGPSRAGTLNEQFF. CDR3 DNA sequence: TGCGCCAGCAGCTTGGTAGGGCCAAGCAGGGCGGGAACGCTAAATGAGCAGTTCTTC. The whole variable domain, filled in from reference TRBV5-1 and TRBJ2-1, reads KAGVTQTPRYLIKTRGQQVTLSCSPISGHRSVSWYQQTPGQGLQFLFEYFSETQRNKGNFPGRFSGRQFSNSRSEMNVSTLELGDSALYLCASSLVGPSRAGTLNEQFFGPGTRLTVL.